This is a list of T cell receptor beta chains from one sample in a study of blood T cell repertoires in COVID-19. Using immunoSEQ multiplex PCR, the repertoire was profiled, and TCRdb retains in-frame clones only, with some absent. The table has about 160,000 clones, about three quarters seen once; the top ten hold 8.1%. The source material was peripheral blood. The receptors were sampled from a man in his sixties with acute or convalescent COVID-19. CDR3s include the opening cysteine and the closing phenylalanine or tryptophan.

TRBV30	CAWRSGTSGQPQHF
TRBV6-1	CASSERSPSYEQYF
TRBV4-3	CASSQEWGTGTGELFF
TRBV3-1/TRBV3-2	CASRQTGGGYTF
TRBV30	CAWSSLTGTGGRAFF
TRBV7-2	CASSLGGGAYEQYF
TRBV4-3	CASSQAGQTVNYGYTF
TRBV18	CASSPRGPTSGLTYEQYF
TRBV7-2	CASSPLGGGNTEAFF
TRBV4-1	CASSRSLVGTGGLVLLQPQHF
TRBV27	CASSLLGASEQFF
TRBV5-1	CASRGQGNSYEQYF
TRBV5-6	CASSSDRENEQFF
TRBV14	CASSPLAGGPFEQFF
TRBV19	CASSIRTDVYQPQHF
TRBV19	CASSIGEGNQETQYF
TRBV29-1	CSVTAAYEQYF